This T cell receptor beta chain came from a study of T-cell reconstitution after alpha-beta-depleted transplantation in children. Study-wide results and limits: Reportedly, only several hundred clones from non-depleted graft cells drove alpha-beta T-cell counts at about two months. Newly generated T cells supplied most T-cell counts and diversity one year post-transplant.

In the case of this clonotype: The antigen is not known.

The germline CDR1 and CDR2 sequences are DFQATT and SNEGSKA (reference sequence). Trimming removed 2 bases at V and 4 bases at J, with 14 bases between. This CDR3 is built from 15 residues. A TCRbeta library incorporating unique molecular identifiers was prepared. One entry per CDR3 protein results from TCRdb running MiXCR on the PCR reads. This repertoire shows around 450,000 distinct CDR3 sequences, around 15% found once; its top ten account for approximately 29%. The input for sequencing was PBMCs, mostly from graft donor cells, taken 360 days after TCRalphabeta/CD19-depleted stem cell transplant. The receptor comes from a boy under two years old who had a stem cell transplant for Wiskott-Aldrich syndrome, so the T cells may come from the graft donor. The rearrangement joins TRBV20-1 to TRBJ2-2, with TRBD2 as a possible D gene (6 bases). In DNA, the CDR3 is TGCAGTGCTAGAAGGGGCGGGACTCCCACCGGGGAGCTGTTTTTT. Protein: CSARRGGTPTGELFF.